This T cell receptor (beta chain) appears in the sequencing data of a study of low-dose radiotherapy and immunotherapy resistance in tumors. About the study: On a schedule of every two weeks, intravenous cyclophosphamide at a dose of 200 mg/m2 was delivered one day before each radiation and immunotherapy administration.

Time point noted: before trial treatment. Alpha- and beta-chain coverage of first-strand cDNA came from TRAV- and TRBV-specific primers. Amplification, which lasted approximately 19 PCR cycles, used a constant-region primer and V-primer adapter to amplify TCRs. Using its own MiXCR run on the reads, TCRdb lists one record per CDR3 protein. Of some 60,000 distinct CDR3 sequences listed, 26% are singletons. The table lists this clonotype with many counts. CDR1 is DFQATT, CDR2 SNEGSKA, per germline (reference sequence). The CDR3 totals 13 residues. With 5 bases removed from V and 5 bases from J, the gap between germline ends came to 14 bases.

The clonotype originates from a male donor with rectosigmoid adenocarcinoma. This sequence joins TRBV20-1 and TRBJ2-3, with D uncertain. This specimen consisted of PBMCs, obtained before treatment. Here the CDR3 reads CSAADSLEDTQYF. CDR3 in DNA: TGCAGTGCTGCCGATTCTCTGGAAGATACGCAGTATTTT.